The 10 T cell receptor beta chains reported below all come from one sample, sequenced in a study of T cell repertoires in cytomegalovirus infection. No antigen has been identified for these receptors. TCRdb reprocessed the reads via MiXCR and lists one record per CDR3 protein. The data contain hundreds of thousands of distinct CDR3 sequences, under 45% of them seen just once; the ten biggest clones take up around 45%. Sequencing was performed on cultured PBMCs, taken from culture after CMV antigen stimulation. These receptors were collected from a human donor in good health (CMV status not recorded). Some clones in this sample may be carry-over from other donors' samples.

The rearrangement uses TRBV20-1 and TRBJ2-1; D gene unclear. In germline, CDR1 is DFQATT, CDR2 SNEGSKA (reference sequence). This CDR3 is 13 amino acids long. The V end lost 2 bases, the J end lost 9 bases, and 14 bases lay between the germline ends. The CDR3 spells CSARIPRAGEQFF. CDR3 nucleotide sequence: TGCAGTGCTAGAATACCAAGGGCAGGTGAGCAGTTCTTC.

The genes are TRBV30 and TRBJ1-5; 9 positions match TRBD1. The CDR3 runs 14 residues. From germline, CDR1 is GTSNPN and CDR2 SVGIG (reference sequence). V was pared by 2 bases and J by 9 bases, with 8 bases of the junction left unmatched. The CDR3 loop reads CAWSTDRGMGPQHF. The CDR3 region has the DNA TGTGCCTGGAGTACCGACAGGGGGATGGGGCCCCAGCATTTT.

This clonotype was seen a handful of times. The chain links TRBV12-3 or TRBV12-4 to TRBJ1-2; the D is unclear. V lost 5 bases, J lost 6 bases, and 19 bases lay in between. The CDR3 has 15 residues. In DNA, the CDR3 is TGTGCCAGCAGTCCGAGCCTTGATGGGCCCAATGGCTACACCTTC. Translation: CASSPSLDGPNGYTF.

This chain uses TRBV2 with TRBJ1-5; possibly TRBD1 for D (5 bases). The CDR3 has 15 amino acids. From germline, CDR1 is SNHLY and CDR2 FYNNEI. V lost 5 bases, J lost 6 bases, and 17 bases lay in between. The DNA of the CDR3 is TGTGCCAGCAGTAAAGGCAGGGAGCGGGGTCAGCCCCAGCATTTT. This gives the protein CASSKGRERGQPQHF.

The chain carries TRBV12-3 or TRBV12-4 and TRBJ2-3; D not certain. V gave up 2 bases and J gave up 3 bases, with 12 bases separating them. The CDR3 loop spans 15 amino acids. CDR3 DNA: TGTGCCAGCAGTTTACTGGGCGAAGTTACAGATACGCAGTATTTT. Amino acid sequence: CASSLLGEVTDTQYF.

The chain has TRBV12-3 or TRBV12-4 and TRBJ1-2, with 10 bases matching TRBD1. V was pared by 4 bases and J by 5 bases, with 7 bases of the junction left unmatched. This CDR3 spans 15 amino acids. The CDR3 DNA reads TGTGCCAGCAGTTGGGGACAGGGGCTGGGATATGGCTACACCTTC. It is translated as CASSWGQGLGYGYTF.

The CDR3 sequence: CASSLAPRVELFF. For the CDR3, the DNA is TGTGCCAGCAGCTTAGCTCCTCGGGTGGAGCTGTTTTTT. The genes are TRBV7-6 and TRBJ2-2, with D unclear. This CDR3 has 13 amino acids. Deletions cut 0 bases from V and 10 bases from J, with 9 bases between. Germline-derived CDR1 and CDR2 are SGHVS and FNYEAQ.

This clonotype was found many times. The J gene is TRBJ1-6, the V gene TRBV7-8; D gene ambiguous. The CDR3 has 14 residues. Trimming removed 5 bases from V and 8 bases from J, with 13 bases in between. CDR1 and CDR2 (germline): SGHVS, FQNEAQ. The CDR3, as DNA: TGTGCCAGCAGCCAGACACGGGTGGATTCACCCCTCCACTTT. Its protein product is CASSQTRVDSPLHF.

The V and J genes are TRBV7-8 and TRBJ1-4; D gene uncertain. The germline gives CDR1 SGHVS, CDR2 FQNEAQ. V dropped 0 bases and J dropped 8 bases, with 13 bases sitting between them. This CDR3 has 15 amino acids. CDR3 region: CASSLALPVWEKLFF. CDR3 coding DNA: TGTGCCAGCAGCTTAGCCTTGCCAGTTTGGGAAAAACTGTTTTTT.

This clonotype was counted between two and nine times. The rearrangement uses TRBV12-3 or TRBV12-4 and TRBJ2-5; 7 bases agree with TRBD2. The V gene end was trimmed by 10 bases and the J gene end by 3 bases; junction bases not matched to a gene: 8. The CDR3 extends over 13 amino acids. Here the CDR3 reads CATGRSGKETQYF. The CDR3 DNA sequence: TGTGCCACCGGAAGAAGCGGGAAAGAGACCCAGTACTTC.